The following is a T cell receptor beta chain sequence with its context. Its antigen remains unidentified. The CDR3 has 15 residues. With 0 bases clipped from V and 7 bases from J, the junction kept 5 bases outside the gene matches. Looked up from germline, CDR1 is LNHNV and CDR2 is YYDKDF (reference sequence). This specimen belongs to a study of long-term antiretroviral therapy in people with HIV. Samples were assayed with immunoSEQ v3.0 at survey level. Measured with immunoSEQ multiplex PCR; TCRdb has only the in-frame clones, and not every one. The profile shows roughly 38,000 clones, about 80% of them singletons. Study results and caveats: ART-treated samples gained diversity yet remained below transplant donor controls.

The specimen was unsorted PBMCs, collected 3.4 years after starting antiretroviral therapy. This TCR was recovered from a man aged 25-45 years with HIV. The chain carries TRBV15 and TRBJ1-4, with 7 nucleotides matching TRBD1. The CDR3 sequence: CATSREQGNSEKLFF. The CDR3 nucleotides are TGTGCCACCAGCAGAGAACAGGGGAATTCTGAAAAACTGTTTTTT.